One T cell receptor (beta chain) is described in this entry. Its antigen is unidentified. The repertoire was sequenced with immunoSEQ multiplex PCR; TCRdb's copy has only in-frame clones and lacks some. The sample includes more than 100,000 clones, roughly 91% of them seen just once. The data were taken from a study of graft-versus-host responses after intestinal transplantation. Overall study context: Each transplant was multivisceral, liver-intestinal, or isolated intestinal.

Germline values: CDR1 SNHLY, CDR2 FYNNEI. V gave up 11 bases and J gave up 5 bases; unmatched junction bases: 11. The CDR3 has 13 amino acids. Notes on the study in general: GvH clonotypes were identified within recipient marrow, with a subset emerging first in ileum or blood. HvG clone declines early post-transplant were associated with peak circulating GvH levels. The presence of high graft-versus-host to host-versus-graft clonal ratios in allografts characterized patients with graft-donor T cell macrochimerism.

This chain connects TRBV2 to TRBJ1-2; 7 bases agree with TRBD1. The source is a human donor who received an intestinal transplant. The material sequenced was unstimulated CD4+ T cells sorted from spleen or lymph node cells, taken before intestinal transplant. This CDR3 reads CASKGARGYGYTF. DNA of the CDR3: TGTGCCTCAAAGGGGGCCCGGGGGTATGGCTACACCTTC.